These T cell receptor beta chains were read from a single sample in a study of shared clonotypes between healthy human individuals. Sequencing was performed with immunoSEQ multiplex PCR; in TCRdb, only in-frame clones are kept and a portion is missing. In the table there are 2 million or so clones, over 85% of which are singletons. The sample taken for sequencing was naive CD4+ T cells sorted from blood. All receptors come from a man aged 18 to 30 in good health. CDR3s include the opening cysteine and the closing phenylalanine or tryptophan. A D gene is named only where the DNA matches it firmly. Size is omitted from some rows. Given values are once, few, many or a class for expanded clones.

V gene	clone size	J gene	D gene	CDR3 DNA	CDR3 protein
TRBV7-2	few	TRBJ1-1	TRBD1	TGTGCCAGCAGCCGAGGGGGCTCTGAAGCTTTCTTT	CASSRGGSEAFF
TRBV6-5	.	TRBJ1-2	.	TGTGCCAGCAGTTACTCACGACGGAACTATGGCTACACCTTC	CASSYSRRNYGYTF
TRBV5-4	.	TRBJ1-2	.	TGTGCCAGCAGCTTAGGGTGGGCTTCCTATGGCTACACCTTC	CASSLGWASYGYTF
TRBV7-9	.	TRBJ2-7	.	TGTGCCAGCAGCTTAGCAAAAGGTTTACTCTACGAGCAGTACTTC	CASSLAKGLLYEQYF
TRBV5-4	.	TRBJ2-2	.	TGTGCCAGCAGCGTAGGGGGGTTGAGCACCGGGGAGCTGTTTTTT	CASSVGGLSTGELFF
TRBV6-1	.	TRBJ2-3	.	TGTGCCGTCAGGGTCCAGGCCACAGATACGCAGTATTTT	CAVRVQATDTQYF
TRBV7-3	.	TRBJ1-1	.	TGTGCCAGCAGCTTCGGGGCGGCCACTGAAGCTTTCTTT	CASSFGAATEAFF
TRBV25-1	.	TRBJ1-5	.	TGTGCCAGCAGTGAATCAGGGGCGGGTCAGCCCCAGCATTTT	CASSESGAGQPQHF
TRBV5-6	.	TRBJ1-1	.	TGTGCCAGCGGGCTTAGGGCAATGAACACTGAAGCTTTCTTT	CASGLRAMNTEAFF
TRBV30	.	TRBJ2-6	.	TGTGCCTGGAGACGCAACTCTGGGGCCAACGTCCTGACTTTC	CAWRRNSGANVLTF
TRBV6-4	.	TRBJ2-3	.	TGTGCCAGCAGCCAAGGGCTCTCAGATACGCAGTATTTT	CASSQGLSDTQYF
TRBV28	.	TRBJ2-7	.	TGTGCCAGCAGTTTGGGTGGGGGGACCTACGAGCAGTACTTC	CASSLGGGTYEQYF
TRBV14	once	TRBJ2-7	.	TGTGCCAGCAGCCAAGAAGAGGGATTCTCCTACGAGCAGTACTTC	CASSQEEGFSYEQYF
TRBV25-1	once	TRBJ2-3	.	TGTGCCAGCAGTAATGACGGCGGTAGCACAGATACGCAGTATTTT	CASSNDGGSTDTQYF
TRBV30	.	TRBJ1-4	.	TGTGCCTGGATGAATCGACGGAGTAATGAAAAACTGTTTTTT	CAWMNRRSNEKLFF
TRBV7-9	.	TRBJ2-7	TRBD2	TGTGCCAGCAGCTTAGCTAGCGGGAGGTACGAGCAGTACTTC	CASSLASGRYEQYF
TRBV5-4	.	TRBJ2-7	.	TGTGCCAGCAGCTTGGTCGCAGGGAACCACGAGCAGTACTTC	CASSLVAGNHEQYF
TRBV7-2	.	TRBJ1-2	TRBD1	TGTGCCAGCAGCTTACTGGGACAGCCTTTTGGCTATGGCTACACCTTC	CASSLLGQPFGYGYTF
TRBV18	once	TRBJ2-3	.	TGTGCCAGCTCACCAAATAGTTTCCTTAGCACAGATACGCAGTATTTT	CASSPNSFLSTDTQYF
TRBV30	many	TRBJ1-2	.	TGTGCCTGGAGGGAGGGGCCAAACTATGGCTACACCTTC	CAWREGPNYGYTF
TRBV25-1	.	TRBJ2-1	TRBD2	TGTGCCAGCAGTGAATCTGGCTGGCGGGGGGGGTACAATGAGCAGTTCTTC	CASSESGWRGGYNEQFF
TRBV6-6	.	TRBJ2-7	.	TGTGCCAGCAGTTTGGCGGGACGAAGCTACGAGCAGTACTTC	CASSLAGRSYEQYF
TRBV5-6	once	TRBJ2-2	.	TGTGCCAGCAGCTTGCCGGGGAACACCGGGGAGCTGTTTTTT	CASSLPGNTGELFF
TRBV7-6	.	TRBJ1-1	.	TGTGCCAGCAGCTTAGGAGGGGCAGACACTGAAGCTTTCTTT	CASSLGGADTEAFF
TRBV5-6	few	TRBJ2-5	.	TGTGCCAGCAGCTTGGCGGAGACCCAGTACTTC	CASSLAETQYF
TRBV28	.	TRBJ1-2	TRBD1	TGTGCCAGCAGACTACAGGGGGTGAACTATGGCTACACCTTC	CASRLQGVNYGYTF
TRBV19	.	TRBJ2-4	.	TGTGCCAGTAGTCCTGCGGAACTAGCCAAAAACATTCAGTACTTC	CASSPAELAKNIQYF
TRBV15	.	TRBJ1-4	.	TGTGCCACCAGCAGAGGAGGAAATAATGAAAAACTGTTTTTT	CATSRGGNNEKLFF
TRBV28	.	TRBJ1-2	TRBD1	TGTGCCAGCTTTAGGGGACAGGGGAACTATGGCTACACCTTC	CASFRGQGNYGYTF
TRBV18	.	TRBJ2-7	TRBD1	TGTGCCAGCTCACCACCGTATGACAGGGACGAGCAGTACTTC	CASSPPYDRDEQYF
TRBV27	.	TRBJ2-7	.	TGTGCCAGCAGTCCTGCCGGGACCCGGAGGAGCTACGAGCAGTACTTC	CASSPAGTRRSYEQYF
TRBV4-1	.	TRBJ2-6	.	TGCGCCAGCAGCCTCCTCAGGGTTACGGCTGGGGCCAACGTCCTGACTTTC	CASSLLRVTAGANVLTF
TRBV15	.	TRBJ1-5	.	TGTGCCACCAGCGAGGGCGGGGGGGGCAATCAGCCCCAGCATTTT	CATSEGGGGNQPQHF
TRBV7-3	once	TRBJ2-2	.	TGTGCCAGCAGTTTGGGTGGAACCGGGGAGCTGTTTTTT	CASSLGGTGELFF
TRBV7-2	.	TRBJ1-2	.	TGTGCCAGCAGCCCCCCGACCGAGAACTATGGCTACACCTTC	CASSPPTENYGYTF
TRBV9	.	TRBJ2-7	TRBD2	TGTGCCAGCAGCCTGGCGGGGGGAGCCCTCTCCTACGAGCAGTACTTC	CASSLAGGALSYEQYF
TRBV7-9	.	TRBJ1-4	TRBD1	TGTGCCAGCAGCGGTACAGGGGGCACTAATGAAAAACTGTTTTTT	CASSGTGGTNEKLFF
TRBV7-9	.	TRBJ2-3	TRBD2	TGTGCCAGCAGCTCCGGGACTAGCGGGAGGGCCACAGATACGCAGTATTTT	CASSSGTSGRATDTQYF
TRBV30	.	TRBJ1-2	.	TGTGCCTGGATCCACGGGTTAGGAAACTATGGCTACACCTTC	CAWIHGLGNYGYTF
TRBV5-1	.	TRBJ2-1	.	TGCGCCAGCAGCCCTGGGGGTTTCTCCTACAATGAGCAGTTCTTC	CASSPGGFSYNEQFF
TRBV7-2	.	TRBJ1-1	.	TGTGCCAGCAGCCCCGGACAGCTAAGCCTCACTGAAGCTTTCTTT	CASSPGQLSLTEAFF
TRBV27	.	TRBJ2-7	.	TGTGCCAGCAGACCGAACGGGAGTAGCTCCTACGAGCAGTACTTC	CASRPNGSSSYEQYF
TRBV27	.	TRBJ1-5	.	TGTGCCAGCAGAGCCTCTGGGGGCAATCAGCCCCAGCATTTT	CASRASGGNQPQHF
TRBV6-5	.	TRBJ2-7	TRBD1	TGTGCCAGCAGGAGGGACAGGGGCTACGAGCAGTACTTC	CASRRDRGYEQYF
TRBV5-4	once	TRBJ2-1	.	TGTGCCAGCAGCTTGGGCAGCAGCTCCTACAATGAGCAGTTCTTC	CASSLGSSSYNEQFF
TRBV7-2	.	TRBJ2-5	.	TGTGCCAGCAGCTTAACAGGGCTGATCCAAGAGACCCAGTACTTC	CASSLTGLIQETQYF
TRBV7-2	.	TRBJ2-3	.	TGTGCCAGCAGCTTCAACACAGATACGCAGTATTTT	CASSFNTDTQYF
TRBV6-1	once	TRBJ2-7	TRBD2	TGTGCCAGCAAGGGGACTAGCGGGATCGAGCAGTACTTC	CASKGTSGIEQYF
TRBV6-1	.	TRBJ1-2	TRBD1	TGTGCCAGCAGTGAAGCCCTGGGGACAGCGCCGTTTAACTATGGCTACACCTTC	CASSEALGTAPFNYGYTF
TRBV9	.	TRBJ1-5	.	TGTGCCAGCAGCGTAGGACAGGAGTTCAATCAGCCCCAGCATTTT	CASSVGQEFNQPQHF
TRBV19	once	TRBJ1-3	TRBD1	TGTGCCAGTAGTATCGGGACAGGTGGAAACACCATATATTTT	CASSIGTGGNTIYF
TRBV13	.	TRBJ2-4	TRBD2	TGTGCCAGCAGGATAGCGGGAGGGTTAAACATTCAGTACTTC	CASRIAGGLNIQYF